These 10 T cell receptor beta chains were sequenced from one sample in a study of blood T cell repertoires in COVID-19. This table comes from immunoSEQ multiplex PCR, and its TCRdb copy is limited to in-frame clones, with some not included. This table holds about 170,000 clones, around 82% found once. The sequencing sample was made of peripheral blood. The source is a man older than 75 with COVID-19, enrolled during active disease.

The chain is built from TRBV3-1 (or the pseudogene TRBV3-2) and TRBJ1-3; D not resolved. V gave up 1 base and J gave up 3 bases, with 7 bases separating them. CDR3 length equals 14 residues. Germline V CDR1 and CDR2: LGHDT, YNNKEL (reference sequence). The CDR3 loop is CASSQALSGNTIYF. The CDR3 DNA sequence: TGTGCCAGCAGCCAAGCCCTTAGTGGAAACACCATATATTTT.

V gene TRBV28 combines with J gene TRBJ1-1, with a tentative D call TRBD1 (5 bases). The V and J ends lost 4 bases and 4 bases respectively, with 16 bases between them. Germline lookup yields CDR1 MDHEN and CDR2 SYDVKM. The length of the CDR3 is 15 residues. As DNA, the CDR3 is TGTGCCAGCAGTTCCCTCCGGGGGGGGACCACTGAAGCTTTCTTT. Protein sequence: CASSSLRGGTTEAFF.

The rearrangement links TRBV9 to TRBJ2-5; 8 bases are shared with TRBD2. Looked up from germline, CDR1 is SGDLS and CDR2 is YYNGEE. V was clipped by 0 bases and J by 2 bases; unmatched bases: 6. This CDR3 contains 16 residues. The CDR3 sequence is CASSVGSGGPQETQYF. Written as DNA, the CDR3 is TGTGCCAGCAGCGTAGGTTCGGGGGGGCCTCAAGAGACCCAGTACTTC. The full variable domain, completed using reference TRBV9 and TRBJ2-5, is DSGVTQTPKHLITATGQRVTLRCSPRSGDLSVYWYQQSLDQGLQFLIQYYNGEERAKGNILERFSAQQFPDLHSELNLSSLELGDSALYFCASSVGSGGPQETQYFGPGTRLLVL.

Remarks on this clone: Other DNA sequences of this sample code for an identical CDR3. The rearrangement links TRBV18 to TRBJ2-6; no clear D. Germline CDR1 is KGHSH and CDR2 is LQKENI. The CDR3 extends over 15 amino acids. V was shortened by 3 bases and J by 0 bases, with 6 bases between the two germline ends. This chain's CDR3 is CASSPQVSGANVLTF. CDR3 nucleotide sequence: TGTGCCAGCTCACCCCAGGTCTCTGGGGCCAACGTCCTGACTTTC.

The rearrangement links TRBV4-1 to TRBJ1-5; perhaps TRBD1 as D (5 bases). V was shortened by 1 base and J by 9 bases, with 16 bases between the two germline ends. This CDR3 has 15 amino acids. Germline assignment: CDR1 MGHRA and CDR2 YSYEKL. The CDR3, as DNA: TGCGCCAGCAGCCAAGTTACAGGTTCAATTTTGCCCCAGCATTTT. Amino acid sequence: CASSQVTGSILPQHF.

The CDR3 region is CASSLDLPGQVLYAQYF. In nucleotides, the CDR3 is TGTGCCAGCAGCTTAGACTTACCTGGACAGGTCTTGTACGCGCAGTATTTT. The rearrangement links TRBV7-6 to TRBJ2-3; TRBD1 matches 7 bases. With V trimmed by 1 base and J by 10 bases, 17 bases remained unmatched. CDR1 is SGHVS and CDR2 is FNYEAQ in the germline V gene. The CDR3 runs 17 residues.

This clone has just one count. The chain combines TRBV20-1 with TRBJ1-1; D call uncertain. CDR1 and CDR2 (germline): DFQATT, SNEGSKA (reference sequence). CDR3 length: 11 amino acids. V was cut by 6 bases and J by 7 bases, with 12 bases left in between. CDR3 residues: CSARSGLEAFF. DNA of the CDR3: TGCAGTGCCCGATCGGGTCTTGAAGCTTTCTTT.

The chain joins TRBV18 to TRBJ2-3; 9 positions match TRBD1. V lost 4 bases, J lost 3 bases, and 2 bases stayed unmatched. CDR3 size: 14 residues. Germline V gene lookup returns CDR1 KGHSH and CDR2 LQKENI. The CDR3 nucleotides are TGTGCCAGCTCACGCGACAGGGGGACAGATACGCAGTATTTT. It specifies CASSRDRGTDTQYF.

The V call is TRBV5-6, the J call TRBJ2-7; TRBD2 matches at 12 bases. V trimming: 4 bases; J trimming: 6 bases; junction bases outside the gene matches: 14. CDR3 length: 17 residues. Germline CDR1 and CDR2: SGHDT and YYEEEE. CDR3 residues: CASSGRTSGASGLEQYF. In DNA, the CDR3 is TGTGCCAGCAGCGGAAGGACTAGCGGGGCCAGTGGTCTCGAGCAGTACTTC.

V is TRBV19 and J is TRBJ2-1; 8 nucleotides align to TRBD1. After removal of 3 bases from V and 7 bases from J, the junction contained 20 bases not matched to a gene. The CDR3 has 19 residues. Per germline, CDR1 LNHDA and CDR2 SQIVND (reference sequence). The CDR3 sequence is CASSIFVDRATGPGNEQFF. CDR3 sequence (DNA): TGTGCCAGTAGTATCTTTGTGGACAGGGCGACGGGTCCGGGGAATGAGCAGTTCTTC. The variable domain in full, with the rest retrieved from reference TRBV19 and TRBJ2-1, is DGGITQSPKYLFRKEGQNVTLSCEQNLNHDAMYWYRQDPGQGLRLIYYSQIVNDFQKGDIAEGYSVSREKKESFPLTVTSAQKNPTAFYLCASSIFVDRATGPGNEQFFGPGTRLTVL.